The T cell receptor beta chain described here comes from a study of blood T cell repertoires in COVID-19. Study as a whole: The samples span acute and convalescent COVID-19 from the United States, Italy and Spain.

How the authors handled the data: Estimated nucleated cell counts came from reference gene primer amplification. Clones were sequenced by immunoSEQ multiplex PCR, and TCRdb holds only the in-frame ones, with some missing. D and trimming were read from the DNA, whereas the V and J calls and clone size are those reported in that table. The data hold some 270,000 clones, with around 89% observed a single time. Trimming at V came to 4 bases and at J to 6 bases, leaving 13 bases not matched to a gene. The CDR3 consists of 17 residues. The germline V gene encodes CDR1 SEHNR and CDR2 FQNEAQ (reference sequence).

The sequence was obtained from a man between 25 and 39 years old with acute or convalescent COVID-19. The sequenced sample consisted of peripheral blood. This chain connects TRBV7-9 to TRBJ2-7; TRBD2 agrees at 12 bases. In nucleotides, the CDR3 is TGTGCCAGCAGCTCTTTGGGACTAGCGGGCATCCTAAGCGAGCAGTACTTC. It codes for CASSSLGLAGILSEQYF.